The rows below give T cell receptor beta chains drawn from one sample of a study of blood T cell repertoires in COVID-19. Produced via immunoSEQ multiplex PCR; TCRdb's table is partial and in-frame only. This table holds around 100,000 clones, around 90% found once. The material sequenced was peripheral blood. These receptors were taken from a woman in her forties or fifties with COVID-19, enrolled during active disease. CDR3s include the opening cysteine and the closing phenylalanine or tryptophan. D genes are given only for firm matches. Expanded clones are given a class, and other clones once, few, many or no size at all.

- | TRBJ1-4 | - | TRBV7-9 | CASSPGVGNEKLFF | TGTGCCAGCAGCCCCGGGGTGGGTAATGAAAAACTGTTTTTT
- | TRBJ2-1 | - | TRBV6-1 | CASSESGAEQFF | TGTGCCAGCAGTGAGTCAGGGGCCGAGCAGTTCTTC
- | TRBJ2-7 | - | TRBV30 | CAWSRLRTGNEQYF | TGTGCCTGGAGTCGGTTACGAACAGGGAACGAGCAGTACTTC
few | TRBJ1-2 | TRBD1 | TRBV11-2 | CASSLVDRGLDGYTF | TGTGCCAGCAGCTTGGTGGACAGGGGGCTAGATGGCTACACCTTC
- | TRBJ1-6 | TRBD1 | TRBV6-2/TRBV6-3 | CASSYGTGINSPLHF | TGTGCCAGCAGTTACGGGACAGGGATTAATTCACCCCTCCACTTT
- | TRBJ2-7 | - | TRBV9 | CASRSGGLYYEQYF | TGTGCCAGCAGGTCCGGGGGGCTGTACTACGAGCAGTACTTC
- | TRBJ1-3 | TRBD1 | TRBV28 | CASSGQDTGNTIYF | TGTGCCAGCAGTGGACAGGATACTGGAAACACCATATATTTT
once | TRBJ2-7 | - | TRBV5-8 | CASSLRGEQYF | TGTGCCAGCAGCTTGAGAGGCGAGCAGTACTTC
- | TRBJ2-3 | TRBD2 | TRBV7-2 | CASRSGTSGDTQYF | TGTGCCAGCAGGTCCGGGACTAGCGGAGATACGCAGTATTTT
once | TRBJ1-2 | TRBD1 | TRBV12-3/TRBV12-4 | CASSEGAHGYTF | TGTGCCAGCAGCGAGGGGGCCCATGGCTACACCTTC
- | TRBJ1-2 | - | TRBV9 | CASSVGSGGRAGTLYGYTF | TGTGCCAGCAGCGTAGGGAGCGGAGGGAGGGCAGGGACACTTTATGGCTACACCTTC
few | TRBJ1-2 | TRBD1 | TRBV7-9 | CASSSSGGTGAYGYTF | TGTGCCAGCAGCTCCAGCGGGGGGACAGGGGCCTATGGCTACACCTTC
- | TRBJ1-5 | - | TRBV6-6 | CASSHTGTRGSQPQHF | TGTGCCAGCAGCCATACCGGGACAAGGGGCAGTCAGCCCCAGCATTTT
- | TRBJ2-5 | - | TRBV5-1 | CASSLDKKETQYF | TGCGCCAGCAGCTTGGACAAGAAAGAGACCCAGTACTTC
- | TRBJ2-4 | - | TRBV18 | CASSPEKTGLLAKNIQYF | TGTGCCAGCTCTCCCGAAAAAACGGGACTTCTAGCCAAAAACATTCAGTACTTC
- | TRBJ1-2 | - | TRBV9 | CASSVTIEGGYTF | TGTGCCAGCAGCGTAACAATAGAGGGAGGCTACACCTTC
- | TRBJ2-1 | TRBD1 | TRBV3-1/TRBV3-2 | CASSSRDRGRNEQFF | TGTGCCAGCAGCTCCCGGGACAGGGGCAGAAATGAGCAGTTCTTC
- | TRBJ2-5 | TRBD1 | TRBV2 | CASSPDRGLQETQYF | TGTGCCAGCAGTCCGGACAGGGGCCTCCAAGAGACCCAGTACTTC
- | TRBJ2-7 | TRBD1 | TRBV28 | CASSPIAWTGVYEQYF | TGTGCCAGCAGCCCCATAGCCTGGACAGGGGTGTACGAGCAGTACTTC
- | TRBJ1-3 | - | TRBV7-2 | CASRLRPVGGPIYF | TGTGCCAGCAGATTAAGGCCGGTTGGGGGCCCCATATATTTT
- | TRBJ1-2 | - | TRBV28 | CASSFGVGSNYGYTF | TGTGCCAGCAGTTTTGGAGTCGGCAGTAACTATGGCTACACCTTC
few | TRBJ1-2 | - | TRBV19 | CASSMGGSYGYTF | TGTGCCAGTAGTATGGGAGGGAGCTATGGCTACACCTTC
- | TRBJ1-6 | - | TRBV30 | CAWSPHPGQGRGSPLHF | TGTGCCTGGAGTCCACACCCGGGACAAGGACGAGGTTCACCCCTCCACTTT
- | TRBJ2-1 | - | TRBV9 | CASSVGSLDEQFF | TGTGCCAGCAGCGTAGGGAGCCTGGATGAGCAGTTCTTC
few | TRBJ1-5 | - | TRBV13 | CASSLSRNQPQHF | TGTGCCAGCAGCTTGAGCCGGAATCAGCCCCAGCATTTT
- | TRBJ1-1 | - | TRBV2 | CASSTDSWTTEAFF | TGTGCCAGCAGTACGGACAGCTGGACCACTGAAGCTTTCTTT
- | TRBJ1-3 | - | TRBV25-1 | CASSSSYAISGNTIYF | TGTGCCAGCAGTTCCTCATACGCTATCTCTGGAAACACCATATATTTT
- | TRBJ1-6 | - | TRBV6-5 | CASSKLHANNSPLHF | TGTGCCAGCAGTAAACTACACGCCAATAATTCACCCCTCCACTTT
- | TRBJ2-6 | - | TRBV19 | CASRYSGANVLTF | TGTGCCAGTAGATACTCCGGGGCCAACGTCCTGACTTTC
- | TRBJ2-7 | TRBD1 | TRBV5-4 | CASSRTGYEQYF | TGTGCCAGCAGTAGGACAGGGTACGAGCAGTACTTC
- | TRBJ2-5 | TRBD2 | TRBV5-5 | CASSSGLAGGRGQTQYF | TGTGCCAGCAGCTCGGGACTAGCGGGGGGCCGGGGGCAGACCCAGTACTTC
- | TRBJ1-2 | - | TRBV3-1/TRBV3-2 | CASSQATGNYGYTF | TGTGCCAGCAGCCAAGCTACAGGGAACTATGGCTACACCTTC
few | TRBJ1-5 | - | TRBV28 | CASSRDIPNQPQHF | TGTGCCAGCAGCCGGGACATCCCCAATCAGCCCCAGCATTTT
- | TRBJ1-2 | - | TRBV27 | CASSFQGAYGYTF | TGTGCCAGCAGTTTTCAGGGCGCCTATGGCTACACCTTC
- | TRBJ1-2 | - | TRBV5-1 | CASSPGGLGLDYGYTF | TGCGCCAGCAGCCCGGGGGGGCTAGGGCTGGACTATGGCTACACCTTC
- | TRBJ2-2 | TRBD1 | TRBV5-1 | CASSLERQGAGGELFF | TGCGCCAGCAGCTTGGAGCGACAGGGGGCTGGCGGGGAGCTGTTTTTT
- | TRBJ1-2 | - | TRBV5-1 | CASSSPDFYGYTF | TGCGCCAGCAGCTCCCCAGATTTCTATGGCTACACCTTC
- | TRBJ2-7 | TRBD1 | TRBV7-6 | CASSLGTGAYEQYF | TGTGCCAGCAGCTTAGGGACAGGCGCCTACGAGCAGTACTTC
- | TRBJ1-2 | TRBD1 | TRBV28 | CASSLNRGNYGYTF | TGTGCCAGCAGTTTAAACAGGGGGAACTATGGCTACACCTTC
- | TRBJ2-3 | TRBD2 | TRBV7-2 | CASSLVGGIADTQYF | TGTGCCAGCAGCTTAGTCGGGGGGATCGCAGATACGCAGTATTTT
- | TRBJ2-3 | TRBD1 | TRBV28 | CASSPAGTGIADTQYF | TGTGCCAGCAGTCCGGCCGGGACAGGGATCGCAGATACGCAGTATTTT
- | TRBJ1-2 | TRBD1 | TRBV12-3/TRBV12-4 | CASSPWTGYGYTF | TGTGCCAGCAGTCCGTGGACAGGCTATGGCTACACCTTC
- | TRBJ1-2 | TRBD1 | TRBV11-3 | CASSAGQGIGYGYTF | TGTGCCAGCAGCGCCGGACAGGGGATAGGATATGGCTACACCTTC
- | TRBJ1-1 | - | TRBV7-2 | CASSLGPPGTEAFF | TGTGCCAGCAGCTTAGGTCCCCCCGGGACTGAAGCTTTCTTT
- | TRBJ2-2 | - | TRBV28 | CASSSTDRSGGELFF | TGTGCCAGCAGTTCGACAGACAGGTCGGGCGGGGAGCTGTTTTTT